This record concerns one T cell receptor (beta chain) sequence. Under the authors' procedure: Researchers report that nucleated cell counts were estimated from reference gene primer amplification. TCRdb's table, derived via immunoSEQ multiplex PCR, lists solely in-frame clones and lacks some. V, J and clone size derive from that table, while D and trimming were established from the DNA sequence. Here the sample spans around 320,000 clones, approximately 89% being singletons. These data are taken from a study of blood T cell repertoires in COVID-19. On the study more broadly: Sources were T cells, B-cell-depleted T cells, or PBMCs; the material itself was cDNA or gDNA.

The TCR sequence derives from a woman aged 45-59 years who had been exposed to COVID-19. The sequencing input was PBMCs or T cells enriched from blood (not recorded which).

Written as DNA, the CDR3 is TGTGCCAGCAGCTTGCTAACTAATGAAAAACTGTTTTTT. Amino acids: CASSLLTNEKLFF. V and J are TRBV5-5 and TRBJ1-4; the D is unclear. The CDR3 is 13 residues long. The germline gives CDR1 SGHKS, CDR2 YYEKEE (reference sequence). The V and J ends lost 1 base and 1 base respectively, with 2 bases between them.